Presented here are 29 T cell receptor beta chains from one specimen sequenced in a study of post-analysis software for immune sequencing data. Antigens of these TCRs are unknown. Study-wide points: Included in a set of roughly five TRBV segments more frequent in patients than controls were TRBV5-6, TRBV5-1 and TRBV20-1.

Unique-molecular-identifier-tagged TCR beta cDNA libraries were used. TCRdb processed the PCR reads anew with MiXCR; each CDR3 protein has one entry. Of 250,000 to 300,000 distinct CDR3 sequences detected, 36% appear once; the ten largest clones hold around 5%. Material for sequencing was blood. The receptors derive from a girl aged 5 to 17 with multiple sclerosis.

Regarding this clonotype: A much larger clone differs from this one at a single base, so this may be a read error. V is TRBV14 and J is TRBJ2-3; D is unresolved. The CDR3 spans 14 residues. CDR1 is SGHDN, CDR2 FVKESK, per germline. The CDR3 sequence: CAGSQWVGTDTQYF. The CDR3 DNA is TGTGCCGGCAGCCAGTGGGTCGGAACAGATACGCAGTATTTT.

This clonotype appeared many times. This chain connects TRBV6-5 to TRBJ1-1; D is undetermined. Germline V gives CDR1 MNHEY, CDR2 SVGAGI. Trimming stripped 7 bases from V and 1 base from J, with 7 bases between. The CDR3 loop spans 12 amino acids. Here the CDR3 DNA reads TGTGCCAGCATCGACTCGAACACTGAAGCTTTCTTT. Translated, it gives CASIDSNTEAFF.

A remark on this clonotype: One end of the junction is discordant with germline, which a read error may explain. The CDR3 loop reads CASGLAKWGEGTEAFF. CDR3 DNA sequence: TGTGCCAGCGGCTTGGCCAAGTGGGGCGAGGGCACTGAAGCTTTCTTT. The V and J genes are TRBV5-6 and TRBJ1-1, with a weak D call TRBD1 (5 bases). Germline V lookup: CDR1 SGHDT, CDR2 YYEEEE. This CDR3 contains 16 residues.

As to this clonotype: This sequence may be a read error, since a much larger clone differs from it by one base. This rearrangement joins TRBV10-2 to TRBJ1-4; possibly TRBD1 for D (6 bases). The CDR3 is 17 amino acids. Germline CDR1 reads WSHSY; CDR2 reads SAAADI. CDR3 nucleotide sequence: TGCGCCAGCAGTGGGAAAGTAACAGGGACCCCTAATGAAAAACGGTTTTTT. Translating it yields CASSGKVTGTPNEKRFF.

The sample holds many counts of this clonotype. The rearrangement joins TRBV3-1 to TRBJ1-2; D is uncertain. Germline values: CDR1 LGHDT, CDR2 YNNKEL (reference sequence). The CDR3 is 17 amino acids. V lost 0 bases to trimming and J lost 3 bases, with 17 bases between them. CDR3 sequence: CASSQDVTRISHYGYTF. CDR3 nucleotides: TGTGCCAGCAGCCAAGATGTAACGCGGATTTCTCACTATGGCTACACCTTC.

Notes on this clonotype: This could be a read error, since a much larger clone is one nucleotide away. The chain carries TRBV20-1 and TRBJ2-7; 8 nucleotides line up with TRBD2. V was pared by 0 bases and J by 7 bases, with 11 bases of the junction left unmatched. In germline, CDR1 is DFQATT, CDR2 SNEGSKA (reference sequence). This CDR3 has 15 amino acids. As DNA, the CDR3 is TGCAGTGCTAGAGATCCCACGGGCGGGAGGAATGAGCAGTACTTC. It specifies CSARDPTGGRNEQYF.

A word on this clonotype: One base away lies a much larger clone, so this may be a sequencing read error. The chain couples TRBV12-3 or TRBV12-4 to TRBJ1-4; the D is unclear. The CDR3 extends over 13 amino acids. The CDR3 loop reads CASTRDGSETLFF. In DNA form, the CDR3 reads TGTGCCAGCACCCGAGACGGTTCGGAAACACTGTTTTTT.

The gene calls are TRBV9 and TRBJ2-2; 7 nucleotides line up with TRBD1. Germline trimming cut 6 bases from V and 5 bases from J; bases unmatched to any gene: 13. The CDR3 contains 16 residues. Germline loops: CDR1 SGDLS, CDR2 YYNGEE. The CDR3 region is CASTNGAGGRTGELFF. For the CDR3, the DNA is TGTGCCAGCACCAATGGGGCAGGGGGTCGAACCGGGGAGCTGTTTTTT.

This clonotype was found a few times. The chain joins TRBV27 to TRBJ1-5; 7 bases fit TRBD1. CDR1 and CDR2 (germline): MNHEY, SMNVEV (reference sequence). This CDR3 spans 15 amino acids. The junction had 8 bases not matched to a gene; V was cut back by 5 bases and J by 4 bases. CDR3 amino acids: CASSPHRGGNQPQHF. The CDR3 bases are TGTGCCAGCAGTCCGCACAGGGGAGGGAATCAGCCCCAGCATTTT.

This clonotype was recorded many times. The V call is TRBV6-5, the J call TRBJ1-2; a possible D gene is TRBD1 (6 bases). The V end was cut by 5 bases, the J end by 3 bases, with 10 bases between. Germline-derived CDR1 and CDR2 are MNHEY and SVGAGI. This CDR3 has 13 amino acids. CDR3 sequence: CASSLGQYYGYTF. As DNA, the CDR3 is TGTGCCAGCAGTCTCGGACAGTACTATGGCTACACCTTC.

This rearrangement joins TRBV12-3 or TRBV12-4 to TRBJ1-4; D unclear. Trimming took 3 bases from V and 3 from J, leaving 17 bases between them. The CDR3 has 17 amino acids. In nucleotides, the CDR3 is TGTGCCAGCAGTTTTGGGTTGGGGAGGGCGGCTAATGAAAAACTGTTTTTT. Protein: CASSFGLGRAANEKLFF.

As to this clonotype: A read error may explain this, as a much larger clone is one base away. The genes are TRBV20-1 and TRBJ2-4, with TRBD2 identical over 9 bases. CDR1 is DFQATT and CDR2 is SNEGSKA in the germline V gene (reference sequence). The CDR3 has 15 amino acids. V lost 3 bases, J lost 13 bases, and 16 bases stayed unmatched. This CDR3 reads CSASAGLAFYNEQYF. In DNA, the CDR3 is TGCAGTGCTAGTGCTGGACTAGCGTTCTACAATGAGCAGTACTTC.

This clonotype was observed a handful of times. CDR3 sequence (DNA): TGTGCCAGCAGCACCCGGACAGGGGGCGCAGAAGGCTACACCTTC. It translates to CASSTRTGGAEGYTF. The genes are TRBV9 and TRBJ1-2, with 11 bases matching TRBD1. Germline V gives CDR1 SGDLS, CDR2 YYNGEE. This CDR3 spans 15 amino acids. V shed 4 bases, J shed 8 bases, and the junction held 10 bases outside the gene matches.

Judged by abundance, this clonotype is medium-sized. The J gene is TRBJ2-1, the V gene TRBV20-1, with 9 bases matching TRBD2. Germline lookup yields CDR1 DFQATT and CDR2 SNEGSKA (reference sequence). J was trimmed by 6 bases and V by 5 bases; bases with no gene match: 11. This CDR3 has 15 amino acids. CDR3 sequence (DNA): TGCAGTGCTCGCGACGGCGGGAGGGATCCCAATGAGCAGTTCTTC. This translates into CSARDGGRDPNEQFF.

This clonotype was counted at least ten times. V usage is TRBV6-5 and J usage is TRBJ1-6; the match to TRBD1 covers 10 bases. This CDR3 has 18 amino acids. Germline-derived CDR1 and CDR2 are MNHEY and SVGAGI. The V and J ends lost 0 bases and 8 bases, in that order; junction bases with no gene match: 10. The DNA for the CDR3 is TGTGCCAGCAGTTACTCGTTGGGGACAGGGGCTTCCGATTCACCCCTCCACTTT. Translated: CASSYSLGTGASDSPLHF.

This clonotype was seen many times. This chain joins TRBV7-9 and TRBJ1-2; D is unclear. The CDR3 consists of 14 residues. V was pared by 3 bases and J by 4 bases, with 12 bases between. The germline CDR1 and CDR2 sequences are SEHNR and FQNEAQ (reference sequence). CDR3 bases: TGTGCCAGCAGCTTCACCGACTACAGCTATGGCTACACCTTC. Its translation: CASSFTDYSYGYTF.

The chain links TRBV29-1 to TRBJ2-3; D perhaps matches TRBD1 (6 bases). CDR1 is SQVTM and CDR2 is ANQGSEA in the germline V gene. The V gene lost 3 bases and the J gene lost 6 bases, with 10 bases spanning the gap. CDR3 length: 12 amino acids. CDR3 loop: CSVDLQGDTQYF. CDR3 nucleotides: TGCAGCGTTGATCTACAGGGTGATACGCAGTATTTT.

The V call is TRBV7-2, the J call TRBJ2-2; D remains ambiguous. This CDR3 has 15 amino acids. Trimming took off 6 bases at V and 8 bases at J, with 19 bases between the two ends. Germline CDR1 is SGHTA and CDR2 is FQGNSA. The CDR3 protein is CASRGGRTTLGELFF. The CDR3 nucleotides read TGTGCCAGCAGGGGTGGCAGGACGACGTTGGGGGAGCTGTTTTTT.

The chain is built from TRBV10-3 and TRBJ2-1, with D possibly being TRBD2 (6 bases). Germline V gene sequence: CDR1 ENHRY, CDR2 SYGVKD. The germline V and J ends were trimmed by 8 bases and 8 bases, with 10 bases remaining between them. The CDR3 is made up of 11 amino acids. The CDR3 DNA reads TGTGCCATCTCCGAGCGGGATGAGCAGTTCTTC. Protein: CAISERDEQFF.

This clonotype turned up a few times. The genes are TRBV20-1 and TRBJ2-2; 8 nucleotides agree with TRBD1. Per germline, CDR1 DFQATT and CDR2 SNEGSKA (reference sequence). V lost 6 bases, J lost 0 bases, and 9 bases stayed unmatched. The CDR3 totals 16 residues. The CDR3 DNA is TGCAGTGCCAGGGGGAGACAGGGGTCGAACACCGGGGAGCTGTTTTTT. As protein: CSARGRQGSNTGELFF.

Regarding this clonotype: This could be a read error, since a much larger clone is one nucleotide away. J is TRBJ2-4 and V is TRBV20-1; 8 positions match TRBD2. CDR1 and CDR2 from the germline V gene are DFQATT and SNEGSKA (reference sequence). The CDR3 extends over 14 amino acids. The junction had 15 bases not matched to a gene; V was cut back by 4 bases and J by 13 bases. The CDR3 loop reads CSAIPSGRYNEQYF. The CDR3 nucleotides read TGCAGTGCTATCCCCAGCGGGAGATACAATGAGCAGTACTTC.

On this clonotype: The germline gene is not matched at one end of the junction; a read error may be the cause. The J gene is TRBJ2-1, the V gene TRBV9, with 10 positions matching TRBD2. Germline V gives CDR1 SGDLS, CDR2 YYNGEE. CDR3 size: 15 residues. In nucleotides, the CDR3 is TGTGTCAGCAGCGTCTCTAGCGGGAGCGTGCATGAGCAGTTCTTC. Its protein product is CVSSVSSGSVHEQFF.

This clonotype was seen repeatedly, ten times or more. The CDR3, as DNA: TGCAGCGTTGACGTCCCCTCTCTGAGGGGGCTCCATCAGAGCTACACCTTC. The encoded protein is CSVDVPSLRGLHQSYTF. V usage is TRBV29-1 and J usage is TRBJ1-2; 7 nucleotides line up with TRBD1. CDR3 length equals 17 residues. The junction had 22 bases not matched to a gene; V was cut back by 3 bases and J by 9 bases. From germline, CDR1 is SQVTM and CDR2 ANQGSEA.

This clonotype was detected ten times or more. The chain is built from TRBV20-1 and TRBJ2-1; D is possibly TRBD2 (5 bases). Germline CDR1 DFQATT, CDR2 SNEGSKA (reference sequence). The germline V and J ends were trimmed by 3 bases and 10 bases, with 16 bases remaining between them. CDR3 length equals 13 residues. CDR3 bases: TGCAGTGCTAGGCGGGCATCCTTTATGGAGCAGTTCTTC. Protein product: CSARRASFMEQFF.

This clonotype was recorded only once. The chain combines TRBV7-2 with TRBJ1-4; the D gene is possibly TRBD1 (6 bases). Germline V CDR1 and CDR2: SGHTA, FQGNSA. V was pared by 1 base and J by 4 bases, with 7 bases between. The CDR3 consists of 14 residues. CDR3 sequence reads: CASSLDRVNEKLFF. In DNA form, the CDR3 reads TGTGCCAGCAGCTTAGACAGGGTTAATGAAAAACTGTTTTTT. Supplemented by reference TRBV7-2 and TRBJ1-4, the full variable domain reads GAGVSQSPSNKVTEKGKDVELRCDPISGHTALYWYRQSLGQGLEFLIYFQGNSAPDKSGLPSDRFSAERTGGSVSTLTIQRTQQEDSAVYLCASSLDRVNEKLFFGSGTQLSVL.

This clonotype was recorded many times. The V call is TRBV2, the J call TRBJ2-5; D may be TRBD1 or TRBD2 (5 bases each). Germline CDR1 and CDR2: SNHLY and FYNNEI. V was cut by 0 bases and J by 4 bases, with 12 bases left in between. CDR3 size: 15 residues. The CDR3 sequence: CASSEALGGGETQYF. CDR3 sequence (DNA): TGTGCCAGCAGTGAAGCGCTTGGGGGTGGAGAGACCCAGTACTTC.

This clonotype has ten or more counts. CDR3 DNA: TGTGCCAGCAGTCAGGGGGCTAGCGGGGATACGCAGTATTTT. It encodes CASSQGASGDTQYF. The rearrangement links TRBV6-5 to TRBJ2-3, with D perhaps matching TRBD1 or TRBD2 (8 bases each). CDR1 and CDR2 (germline): MNHEY, SVGAGI. The V and J ends lost 5 bases and 6 bases respectively, with 15 bases between them. The CDR3 has 14 residues.

This clonotype appeared many times. The CDR3 region has the DNA TGTGCCAGCAGTAGACGACTAGCGGGAATAGAGACCCAGTACTTC. The encoded protein is CASSRRLAGIETQYF. The chain carries TRBV28 and TRBJ2-5; 11 bases fit TRBD2. The CDR3 sequence is 15 residues long. The germline CDR1 and CDR2 sequences are MDHEN and SYDVKM. Trimming took 5 bases from V and 4 from J; bases not matched to a gene: 6.

The table lists this clonotype with many counts. The chain couples TRBV29-1 to TRBJ2-3, with 9 bases identical to TRBD2. The ends lost 2 bases at V and 1 base at J; junction bases unmatched: 4. Germline CDR1 is SQVTM and CDR2 is ANQGSEA. The CDR3 runs to 15 residues. The DNA of the CDR3 is TGCAGCGTTGAATTTCTAGCGGGGCGCACAGATACGCAGTATTTT. Its translation: CSVEFLAGRTDTQYF.